The sequence of this T cell receptor beta chain was determined in a study of low-dose radiotherapy and immunotherapy resistance in tumors (dated by TCRdb to between 2021 and 2023). With respect to the entire study: In Cohort 1, 0.5 Gy per fraction was delivered every 2 weeks, and a total PTV dose of 6.5 Gy was prescribed. Patients in Cohort 2 were given 1 Gy per fraction every two weeks, for a total of 13 Gy across 26 weeks. Patients were given nivolumab as a 240 mg flat dose every two weeks and ipilimumab at 1 mg/kg every six weeks, with both drugs delivered intravenously. Cyclophosphamide 200 mg/m2 was administered intravenously every two weeks, one day before each radiation and immunotherapy administration. Starting on cycle 1 day 1, patients took 300 mg of aspirin by mouth once daily for four cycles. The trial did not randomize participants into treatment groups. Eight patients were included in the translational analysis, namely three from the first dose cohort plus the first five from the second dose cohort.

Donors were enrolled in RACIN, a single-arm phase I dose-escalation trial in which nivolumab, ipilimumab, aspirin, low-dose cyclophosphamide and low-dose radiotherapy were combined. Patients with advanced, TIL-negative solid tumors were considered eligible. Superscript III and a set of TRAV- and TRBV-specific primers were used to synthesize first-strand cDNA, so that both TCRalpha and TCRbeta chains were covered. A roughly 19-cycle PCR with Phusion amplified the TCRs, pairing a constant-region primer with the adapter that was attached to the V primers. The isolated mRNA was amplified using the MessageAmp II aRNA Amplification Kit, with in vitro transcription performed for roughly 16 hours at 37 degrees C. The Dynabeads mRNA DIRECT Purification Kit was used to isolate the mRNA for TCR sequencing. Indexed Illumina adapters were added in a second Phusion PCR of around 27 cycles, and the PCR products were purified with AMPure XP beads. Per the source publication's procedure: Custom Perl scripts were used to pool TCR sequences that encoded the same protein, to remove out-of-frame sequences, and to calculate the abundance of each clonotype. The analysis excluded TCR sequences that were supported by just one read. Repertoire metrics included Shannon entropy, Gini index, clonality, richness, and frequency of TCRs shared between repertoires. The public reads were reanalyzed by TCRdb: fastp trimming at Q25, MiXCR alignment, in-frame beta chains only. Each CDR3 protein gets just one entry, which takes the most common genes and DNA from the rows behind it. The V and J calls reflect TCRdb's pipeline rather than the authors' work. The sample table contains roughly 13,000 distinct CDR3 sequences; only one count was recorded for roughly 60% of them. The leading ten clones occupy 7.7% of the sample.

V lost 2 bases and J lost 5 bases; the stretch between them is 6 bases long. The CDR3 holds 13 amino acids from the cysteine to the phenylalanine. Kept here is only the CDR3 DNA, which spans 39 bases and is read in frame from base 1. CDR1 MRHNA and CDR2 SNTAGT are derived from the germline V gene. On this clonotype itself: Its recognized antigen is unknown. Per-base quality was not reported, and no clone a single base away is much larger than it.

The sequence links TRBV6-4 to TRBJ2-2, with an unclear D gene assignment. The TCR was taken from a human donor with advanced metastatic prostate, ovarian, gallbladder or colorectal cancer (not recorded which). This table probably holds off-target reads from a library built for another chain. CDR3 loop: CASSDRDTGELFF. The DNA is TGTGCCAGCAGTGACAGGGATACCGGGGAGCTGTTTTTT.